This TCR beta chain originates from a study of T-cell memory formation after mild COVID-19. Study observations and caveats: For contracting clones, CD4+ ones sat mainly in CM and EM, CD8+ in EMRA. Pre-infection memory contained some responding clones, which suggested that cross-reactive memory had joined.

With respect to this clonotype: The antigen is not known.

TCRdb called the 5' RACE reads again in MiXCR, with one record for every CDR3 protein. In the table there are 300,000 to 350,000 distinct CDR3 sequences, approximately 19% of which are singletons. CDR1 is MGHRA and CDR2 is YSYEKL in the germline V gene. V dropped 1 base and J dropped 3; count of bases not matched to a gene: 10. The CDR3 covers 18 residues. V usage is TRBV4-1 and J usage is TRBJ2-1; 9 bases fit TRBD2. The source material was PBMCs or a T cell subset sorted from them (not recorded which). This sequence originates from a young man who had mild COVID-19 (a few samples of this study predate the infection). Cell type and time point are not known. CDR3 loop: CASSQAIVLAGIYNEQFF. The CDR3 nucleotides read TGCGCCAGCAGCCAAGCTATCGTCCTAGCGGGGATCTACAATGAGCAGTTCTTC.